This TCR beta chain was observed in a study of shared clonotypes between healthy human individuals. Overall study: Three CD4 naive, three CD4 memory, two CD8 naive and one CD8 memory plate were used per donor.

Germline CDR1 and CDR2: MNHEY and SMNVEV (reference sequence). This CDR3 is built from 16 residues. V lost 6 bases to trimming and J lost 5 bases, with 22 bases between them. Notes on this clone: Its antigen is unidentified.

The split of CD4+ cells yielded CD45RA+ naive and CD45RA-negative memory subsets. Study observations and caveats: Clonotype sharing levels among donors were expected to vary with sequencing depth. A generally larger estimated richness was seen in naive subsets than in memory subsets.

Profiling relied on immunoSEQ multiplex PCR, and the TCRdb table lists in-frame clones only, not all of them. The table lists some 1.4 million clones, roughly 97% of them singletons. What was sequenced was naive CD4+ T cells sorted from blood. Subset reported: CD45RA+ positively selected. The source is a man aged 25-45 years in good health. This sequence joins TRBV27 and TRBJ1-2; D is uncertain. CDR3 DNA sequence: TGTGCCAGCAGCAACCGACCTGGGTTCGCATTTTATGGCTACACCTTC. It is translated as CASSNRPGFAFYGYTF.